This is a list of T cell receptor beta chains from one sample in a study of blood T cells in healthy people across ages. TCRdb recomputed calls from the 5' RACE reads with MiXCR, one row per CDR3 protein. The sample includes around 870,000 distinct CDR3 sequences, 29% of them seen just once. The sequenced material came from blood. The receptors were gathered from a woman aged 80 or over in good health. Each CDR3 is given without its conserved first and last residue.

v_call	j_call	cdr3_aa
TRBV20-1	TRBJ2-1	SAPSQYNEQF
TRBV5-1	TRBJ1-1	ASSLTGGVNTEAF
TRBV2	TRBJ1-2	ASSTGQGIIGYT
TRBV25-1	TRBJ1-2	ASSEGATIYGYT
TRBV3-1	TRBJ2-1	ASSRLPAEQF
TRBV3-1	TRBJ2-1	ASSHQQGNEQF
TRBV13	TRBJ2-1	ASSLRLAGDHEQF
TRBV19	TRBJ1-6	ASNIVAGALH
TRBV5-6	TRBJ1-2	ASSKNRVANYGYT
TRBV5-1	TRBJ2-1	ASSLGEGRYNEQF
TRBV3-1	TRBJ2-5	ASSRLSRRDRVLPETQY
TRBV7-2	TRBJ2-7	ASSLATDTYEQY
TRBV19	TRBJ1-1	ASSFSFGTEVF
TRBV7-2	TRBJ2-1	ASSLTRLHDEQF
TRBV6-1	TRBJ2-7	ASSGRTSGDYEQY
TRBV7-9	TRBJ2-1	ASGSRGLKYNEQF
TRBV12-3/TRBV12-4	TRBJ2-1	ASRISGVTYNEQF
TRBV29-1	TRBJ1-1	SVFSPRQEKNTEAF
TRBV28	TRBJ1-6	ASTRPGQLPSPLH
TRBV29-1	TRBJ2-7	SVGQGDEQY
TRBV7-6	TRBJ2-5	ASREGQGLRTQY
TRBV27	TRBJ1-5	ASSRRTGNQPQH
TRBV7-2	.	ASSPRAGTSGGRGPYEQY
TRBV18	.	ASSPRNGVGNIQY
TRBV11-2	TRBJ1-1	ASSSHREGGGTEAF
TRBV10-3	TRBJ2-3	AISEASGGRGDTQY
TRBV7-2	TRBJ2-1	ASSLINIDSPDNEQF
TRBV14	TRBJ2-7	ASSQDWQAYEQY
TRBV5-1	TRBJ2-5	ASSPVGTRGETQY
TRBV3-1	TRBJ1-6	ASSQATGTGGSPLH
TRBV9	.	ASSVGGLRDIQY
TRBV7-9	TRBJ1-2	ASSPVGGGYGYT
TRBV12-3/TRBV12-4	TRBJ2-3	ASSFEGGTATQY